A selection of T cell receptor beta chains follows, all from one sample in a study of response to subunit inactivated influenza vaccine. TCRdb redid the calling of the RT-PCR reads with MiXCR, one entry per CDR3 protein. This table has 550,000 to 600,000 distinct CDR3 sequences, about 11% appearing once. Sequenced here: PBMCs from blood, sampled on the day of vaccination. These TCRs come from a man aged 45-65 years who received an inactivated influenza vaccine. Both conserved end residues are part of each CDR3. Each record gives: clone size, V gene, D gene, J gene, CDR3 DNA, CDR3 protein. A D gene is named only where the DNA matches it firmly. Some rows have no size entry. The others give once, few or many, or a class for an expanded clone.

many,TRBV29-1,.,TRBJ2-7,TGCAGCGTTGGTTCGTTGGGCACTCCCTACGAGCAGTACTTC,CSVGSLGTPYEQYF
few,TRBV2,.,TRBJ2-7,TGTGCCAGCAGTGAAGATCAGGGGACTTACGAGCAGTACTTC,CASSEDQGTYEQYF
many,TRBV9,.,TRBJ2-3,TGTGCCAGCAGCGTAGGAATGGGGGCAGATACGCAGTATTTT,CASSVGMGADTQYF
.,TRBV7-2,TRBD1,TRBJ2-2,TGTGCCAGCAGCTTACAGACAGGGCCCACCGGGGAGCTGTTTTTT,CASSLQTGPTGELFF
many,TRBV12-3/TRBV12-4,TRBD1,TRBJ1-5,TGTGCCAGCAGTCGGACAGGGGGTTATCAGCCCCAGCATTTT,CASSRTGGYQPQHF
.,TRBV5-6,.,TRBJ2-2,TGTGCCAGCAGCTTGGCCCAGGTGATGGACACCGGGGAGCTGTTTTTT,CASSLAQVMDTGELFF
many,TRBV7-2,TRBD2,TRBJ2-7,TGTGCCAGCAGCCCAACTAGCGGGACCTACGAGCAGTACTTC,CASSPTSGTYEQYF
.,TRBV29-1,TRBD2,TRBJ2-1,TGCAGCGTACAGCGGGGGTACAATGAGCAGTTCTTC,CSVQRGYNEQFF
many,TRBV3-1,.,TRBJ1-1,TGTGCCAGCAGCCAAATTCCCCCCGGAAATAGAATGTTCCCTGTTGAAGCTTTCTTT,CASSQIPPGNRMFPVEAFF
few,TRBV7-9,TRBD2,TRBJ2-3,TGTGCCAGCAGCTATGGACTAGCGGGTATTAGCACAGATACGCAGTATTTT,CASSYGLAGISTDTQYF
.,TRBV11-2,TRBD2,TRBJ2-2,TGTGCCAGCAGCGCCCGACTAGCGGGGGGTTCCACCGGGGAGCTGTTTTTT,CASSARLAGGSTGELFF
few,TRBV2,TRBD2,TRBJ2-1,TGTGCCAGCAGTGAAAGCGGGAGAAGTTACAATGAGCAGTTCTTC,CASSESGRSYNEQFF
few,TRBV7-9,.,TRBJ2-1,TGTGCCAGCAGCTTGAGTATTGAGCAGTTCTTC,CASSLSIEQFF
.,TRBV4-3,.,TRBJ2-2,TGCGCCAGCAGCCAAGGCGAGGGGGGGCTTTACGGGGAGCTGTTTTTT,CASSQGEGGLYGELFF
few,TRBV10-3,.,TRBJ2-3,TGTGCCATAGCGCCAGGGGTCGCGGGGGCCACAGATACGCAGTATTTT,CAIAPGVAGATDTQYF
.,TRBV2,.,TRBJ2-7,TGTGCCAGCAGTGGAACAGCTGGGACAATGGGCGAGCAGTACTTC,CASSGTAGTMGEQYF
many,TRBV10-3,.,TRBJ1-2,TGTGCCATCAGTGAGTCCGCAGGCTACAGCTATGGCTACACCTTC,CAISESAGYSYGYTF
.,TRBV28,.,TRBJ2-3,TGTGCCAGCAGTTTCCTGACTCCTCCCACAGATACGCAGTATTTT,CASSFLTPPTDTQYF
few,TRBV6-2/TRBV6-3,.,TRBJ2-1,TGTGCCAGCAGTTACTCGGTCGGGGGCGCATTAAATGAGCAGTTCTTC,CASSYSVGGALNEQFF
few,TRBV27,TRBD1,TRBJ1-2,TGTGCCAGCAGTTTTCTTTGGGACAGGAGTCCCTATGGCTACACCTTC,CASSFLWDRSPYGYTF
.,TRBV12-3/TRBV12-4,.,TRBJ1-2,TGTGCCAGCAGCCAGGGGACACCCTATGGCTACACCTTC,CASSQGTPYGYTF